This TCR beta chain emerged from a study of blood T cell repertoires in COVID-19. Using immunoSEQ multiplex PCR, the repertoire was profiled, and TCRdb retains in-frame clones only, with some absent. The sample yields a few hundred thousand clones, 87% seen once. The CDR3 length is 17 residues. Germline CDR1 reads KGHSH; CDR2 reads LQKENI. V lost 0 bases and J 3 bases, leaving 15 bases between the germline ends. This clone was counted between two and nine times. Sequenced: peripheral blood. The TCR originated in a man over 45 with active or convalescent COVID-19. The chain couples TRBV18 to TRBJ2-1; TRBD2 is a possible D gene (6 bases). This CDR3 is CASSPPVAAPFYNEQFF. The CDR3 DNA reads TGTGCCAGCTCACCACCAGTAGCGGCACCCTTCTACAATGAGCAGTTCTTC.